This T cell receptor beta chain was profiled in a study of blood T cell repertoires in COVID-19. About the study: The origin of the acute and convalescent COVID-19 samples was the United States, Italy and Spain.

Some clones are missing from TCRdb's copy, which holds only in-frame ones; the method was immunoSEQ multiplex PCR. Counted here are about 150,000 clones, 70% to 90% occurring once; the ten biggest clones make up roughly 8.3%. V was clipped by 7 bases and J by 6 bases, with 16 bases between them. The germline V gene has CDR1 SNHLY and CDR2 FYNNEI. The CDR3 has 15 amino acids. The sequence was collected from a woman in her sixties with COVID-19, enrolled during active disease. Sequencing was carried out using peripheral blood. The chain is built from TRBV2 and TRBJ1-6; D gene unclear. CDR3 sequence: CASTPLLMINSPLHF. In DNA form, the CDR3 reads TGTGCCAGCACCCCCCTGCTAATGATTAATTCACCCCTCCACTTT.